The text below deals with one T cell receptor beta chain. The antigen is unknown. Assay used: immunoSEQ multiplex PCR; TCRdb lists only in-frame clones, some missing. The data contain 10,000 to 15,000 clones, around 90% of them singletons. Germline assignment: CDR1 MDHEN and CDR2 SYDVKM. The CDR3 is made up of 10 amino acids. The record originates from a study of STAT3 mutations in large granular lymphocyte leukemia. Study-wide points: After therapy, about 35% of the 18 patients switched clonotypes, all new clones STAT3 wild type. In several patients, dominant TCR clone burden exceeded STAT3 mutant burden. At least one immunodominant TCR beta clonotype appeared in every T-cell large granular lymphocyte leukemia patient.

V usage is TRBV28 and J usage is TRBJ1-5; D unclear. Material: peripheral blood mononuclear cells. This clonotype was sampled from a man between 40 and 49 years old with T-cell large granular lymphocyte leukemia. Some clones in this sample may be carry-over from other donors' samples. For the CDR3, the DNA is TGTAAAGGTGGCAATCAGCCCCAGCATTTT. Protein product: CKGGNQPQHF. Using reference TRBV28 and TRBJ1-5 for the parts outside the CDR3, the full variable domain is DVKVTQSSRYLVKRTGEKVFLECVQDMDHENMFWYRQDPGLGLRLIYFSYDVKMKEKGDIPEGYSVSREKKERFSLILESASTNQTSMYLCKGGNQPQHFGDGTRLSIL.